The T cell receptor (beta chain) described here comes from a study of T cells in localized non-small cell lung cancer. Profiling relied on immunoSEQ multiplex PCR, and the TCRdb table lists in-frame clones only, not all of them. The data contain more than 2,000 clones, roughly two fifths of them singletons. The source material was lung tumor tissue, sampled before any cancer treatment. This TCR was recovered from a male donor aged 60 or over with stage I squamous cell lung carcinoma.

As DNA, the CDR3 is TGTGCCTGGGGACAGGGGGGAAGTGGAAACACCATATATTTT. Encoded protein: CAWGQGGSGNTIYF. V and J are TRBV30 and TRBJ1-3; 10 bases map to TRBD1. The CDR3 has 14 residues. The germline gives CDR1 GTSNPN, CDR2 SVGIG (reference sequence). Trimming at V came to 5 bases and at J to 3 bases, leaving 4 bases not matched to a gene.